This T cell receptor beta chain was documented in a study of T cells after yellow fever vaccination (dated by TCRdb to between 2018 and 2020). With respect to the entire study: The SMART-Seq v4 Ultra Low Input RNA kit was used to prepare libraries from fractions with low cell numbers. To follow T-cell clones before and after both primary and booster YFV17D yellow fever vaccination, bulk TCR alpha and beta repertoires underwent longitudinal sequencing. Two healthy male donors made up the cohort, one aged 18 to 30 years and the other aged 30 to 39 years. Blood was collected at multiple timepoints before and after primary and secondary immunization, and bulk PBMC replicates and cell subsets were isolated.

The treatment or condition label, as the study defines it: live attenuated yellow fever vaccine strain. At each blood-draw timepoint, two biological replicates of bulk PBMCs were obtained. PBMCs were isolated from peripheral blood using a standard Ficoll-Paque protocol. TriZol was used to extract RNA from bulk PBMCs, from CD4 and CD8 fractions, and from dextramer-positive and dextramer-negative fractions. Synthesis of TCR cDNA relied on 5'RACE template switching, a step that introduced a universal primer site along with unique molecular identifiers. Priming for cDNA synthesis came from both the TCR alpha and TCR beta constant segments. Two PCR steps were used to amplify libraries, with sample barcodes and sequencing adapters being added in the second step. Libraries were sequenced on Illumina HiSeq 2500 (2x100 bp) or NovaSeq (2x150 bp). In the source study's methods: MIGEC handled demultiplexing of reads and collapsing into UMI consensus sequences, while MiXCR performed V(D)J alignment. Using edgeR on replicate PBMC samples, clonotypes were called vaccine-responding if FDR was below 0.01 and the log2 fold change was above 5 up to day 15. Bulk clonotypes were assigned CD4 or CD8 identity according to which sequenced CD4 or CD8 repertoire held them at higher abundance. TCRdb trimmed the raw reads at Q25, called clones with MiXCR and kept productive beta chains. Rows with one shared CDR3 protein collapse into an entry with the most common genes and DNA. These V and J calls are TCRdb output, not the study's own analysis. The sample has about 500,000 distinct CDR3 sequences on record, around 17% of them singletons. The leading ten clones occupy 15% to 20% of the sample.

Paper-wide results and their limitations: The secondary T-cell response was found to be weaker but faster than the primary response, with a peak reached on day 5 rather than on day 15. FACS-sorted repertoires could contain abundant contaminating clonotypes from the bulk population, so computational filtering was required. A small share of clonotypes was detected in both CD4 and CD8 compartments, with the overlap likely arising from convergent recombination. After the booster, most clones that had expanded after primary vaccination were detected again (approximately 96% of CD4 and around nine tenths of CD8), suggesting broad maintenance of memory. Because the study included only a couple of donors, the extent to which the findings can be generalized is limited.

CDR1 and CDR2 were assigned from the germline V gene as MGHRA and YSYEKL. Trimming costs V 8 bases and J 0 bases, and their ends lie 7 bases apart. The CDR3 contains 12 residues, cysteine and phenylalanine counted. Here the CDR3 DNA is all that survives: 36 bases in frame from base 1. With regard to this clonotype: The antigen this receptor binds is unknown. Base qualities are not at hand, and no much larger clone is one base apart.

The source of this sequence is a man between 18 and 29 years old who received the YFV17D yellow fever vaccine. The chain is encoded by TRBV4-1 joined to TRBJ1-2; the D gene is unclear. Sequenced material: PBMCs, taken 4 to 6 days after the first yellow fever vaccination. The nucleotide sequence is TGCGCCAGCGGAGCTTCTAACTATGGCTACACCTTC. The resulting protein is CASGASNYGYTF.